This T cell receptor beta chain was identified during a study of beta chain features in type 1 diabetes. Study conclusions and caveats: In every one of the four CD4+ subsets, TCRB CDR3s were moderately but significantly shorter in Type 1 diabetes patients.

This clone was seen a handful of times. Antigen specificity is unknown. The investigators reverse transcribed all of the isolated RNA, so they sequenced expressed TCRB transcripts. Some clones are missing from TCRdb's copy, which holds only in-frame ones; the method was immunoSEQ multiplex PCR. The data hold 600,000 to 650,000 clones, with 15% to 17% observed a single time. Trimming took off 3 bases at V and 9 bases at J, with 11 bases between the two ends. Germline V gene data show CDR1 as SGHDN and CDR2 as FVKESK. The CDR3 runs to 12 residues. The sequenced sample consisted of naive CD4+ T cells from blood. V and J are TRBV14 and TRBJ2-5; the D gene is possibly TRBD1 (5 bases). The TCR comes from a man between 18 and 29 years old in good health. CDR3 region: CASSQVTGPQYF. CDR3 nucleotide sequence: TGTGCCAGCAGCCAGGTCACAGGACCCCAGTACTTC. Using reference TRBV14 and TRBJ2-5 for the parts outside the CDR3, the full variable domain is EAGVTQFPSHSVIEKGQTVTLRCDPISGHDNLYWYRRVMGKEIKFLLHFVKESKQDESGMPNNRFLAERTGGTYSTLKVQPAELEDSGVYFCASSQVTGPQYFGPGTRLLVL.